This TCR beta chain was identified in a study of OX40 agonist ivuxolimab in advanced cancers. Autoimmune disease history or systemic immunosuppression meant exclusion. Trimming stripped 6 bases from V and 7 bases from J, with 12 bases between. CDR1 MNHEY and CDR2 SVGAGI come from the germline V gene. This CDR3 is 13 amino acids long. Assay used: immunoSEQ multiplex PCR; TCRdb lists only in-frame clones, some missing. Of roughly 35,000 clones in the sample, about four fifths were seen once. This specimen consisted of CD4+ or CD8+ T cells sorted from blood, obtained in a trial of the OX40 agonist ivuxolimab. The clonotype was recovered from an adult with an advanced solid tumor such as melanoma, head and neck, liver or kidney cancer. The V call is TRBV6-5, the J call TRBJ2-2, with D tentatively TRBD1 or TRBD2 (5 bases each). DNA for the CDR3: TGTGCCAGCAGACTAGAAGGGGTCGGGGAGCTGTTTTTT. Its translation is CASRLEGVGELFF.